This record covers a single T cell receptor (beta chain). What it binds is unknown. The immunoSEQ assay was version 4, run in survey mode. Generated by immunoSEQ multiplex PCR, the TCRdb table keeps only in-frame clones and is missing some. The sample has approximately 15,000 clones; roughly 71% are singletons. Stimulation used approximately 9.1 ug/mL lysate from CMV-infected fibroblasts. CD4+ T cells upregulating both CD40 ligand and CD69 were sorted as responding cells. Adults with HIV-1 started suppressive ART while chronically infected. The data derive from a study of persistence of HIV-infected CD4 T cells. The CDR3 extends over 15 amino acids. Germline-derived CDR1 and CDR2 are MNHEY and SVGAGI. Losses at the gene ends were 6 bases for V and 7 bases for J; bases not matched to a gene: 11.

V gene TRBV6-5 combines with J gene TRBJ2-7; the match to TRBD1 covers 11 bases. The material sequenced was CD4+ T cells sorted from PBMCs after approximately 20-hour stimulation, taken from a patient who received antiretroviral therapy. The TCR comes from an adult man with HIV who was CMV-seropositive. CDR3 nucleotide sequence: TGTGCCAGCAGCACTCGTGGACAGGGGGCACGGGAGCAGTACTTC. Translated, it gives CASSTRGQGAREQYF.